This TCR beta chain was identified during a study of cytotoxic CD8 clonotypes in ibrutinib-treated CLL. The CDR3 loop spans 14 amino acids. CDR1 is SGHRS, CDR2 YFSETQ, per germline. V trimming: 5 bases; J trimming: 1 base; junction bases outside the gene matches: 6. The method was immunoSEQ multiplex PCR; TCRdb's version includes in-frame clones alone and lacks a portion of them. The sample lists some 300,000 clones, around four fifths occurring once. The chain employs TRBV5-1 and TRBJ2-7; 7 bases align to TRBD1. The TCR was taken from a human donor with chronic lymphocytic leukemia. The sequencing used PBMCs, collected before ibrutinib treatment. DNA of the CDR3: TGCGCCAGCAGTCGACAGGGAGAATCCTACGAGCAGTACTTC. This encodes CASSRQGESYEQYF.